The 19 T cell receptor beta chains below were found in one sample sequenced in a study of T-cell memory formation after mild COVID-19. TCRdb fed the 5' RACE reads into MiXCR, producing one record per CDR3 protein. Found here are some 350,000 distinct CDR3 sequences, 10% to 15% of them singletons; the top ten hold about 20%. The material sequenced was PBMCs or a T cell subset sorted from them (not recorded which). All receptors derive from a man between 18 and 29 years old who had mild COVID-19 (a few samples of this study predate the infection). Cell type and time point are not known.

The CDR3 sequence is CASSLGGGGILPLHF. Here the CDR3 DNA reads TGTGCCAGCAGCTTGGGAGGGGGAGGAATTCTCCCCCTCCACTTT. This chain links TRBV7-9 with TRBJ1-6, with D tentatively TRBD1 (6 bases). Trimming took 3 bases from V and 13 from J, leaving 19 bases between them. The germline V gene has CDR1 SEHNR and CDR2 FQNEAQ (reference sequence). The CDR3 is made up of 15 amino acids.

V usage is TRBV20-1 and J usage is TRBJ2-1; D is unresolved. Trimming stripped 6 bases from V and 5 bases from J, with 5 bases between. CDR3 length: 10 residues. Germline CDR1 is DFQATT and CDR2 is SNEGSKA (reference sequence). CDR3 region: CSADDNEQFF. The CDR3 coding sequence is TGCAGTGCCGACGACAATGAGCAGTTCTTC.

This clonotype was seen only a few times. V gene TRBV6-1 combines with J gene TRBJ1-1; no reliable D call. The V end was cut by 2 bases, the J end by 2 bases, with 9 bases between. Germline V lookup: CDR1 MNHNS, CDR2 SASEGT. The CDR3 is made up of 14 amino acids. CDR3 sequence reads: CASSERTANTEAFF. CDR3 sequence (DNA): TGTGCCAGCAGTGAACGGACGGCCAACACTGAAGCTTTCTTT.

This clonotype has just a few counts. The CDR3 DNA reads as TGTGCCAGCAGCCCCCGCATTCGGGGGTCGGGGGAGCAGTACTTC. Residues: CASSPRIRGSGEQYF. This rearrangement joins TRBV6-1 to TRBJ2-7, with a tentative D call TRBD2 (6 bases). Trimming removed 6 bases from V and 7 bases from J, with 22 bases in between. The CDR3 totals 15 residues. Germline CDR1 reads MNHNS; CDR2 reads SASEGT.

This clonotype occurred a few times. The chain has TRBV4-2 and TRBJ2-4, with TRBD2 matching over 7 bases. The CDR3 is made up of 17 amino acids. Germline V CDR1 and CDR2: LGHNA, YNFKEQ. Losses at the gene ends were 0 bases for V and 1 base for J; bases not matched to a gene: 6. The CDR3 spells CASSQDVSRGAKNIQYF. The DNA of the CDR3 is TGTGCCAGCAGCCAAGATGTCTCGCGGGGGGCCAAAAACATTCAGTACTTC.

The rearrangement links TRBV6-5 to TRBJ2-1; possible D gene TRBD2, 5 bases. V lost 11 bases and J 1 base, leaving 12 bases between the germline ends. Germline V gene sequence: CDR1 MNHEY, CDR2 SVGAGI. The CDR3 totals 13 residues. In DNA, the CDR3 is TGTGCCGTGACGGGGAGTTCCTACAATGAGCAGTTCTTC. The encoded protein is CAVTGSSYNEQFF.

This clonotype showed up just a few times. The chain links TRBV7-2 to TRBJ1-6; no definite D call. The germline V gene has CDR1 SGHTA and CDR2 FQGNSA. This CDR3 region has 12 residues. Trimming shortened V by 1 base and J by 13 bases, and 8 bases separated the two germline ends. Here the CDR3 reads CASSLGPRPLHF. CDR3 coding DNA: TGTGCCAGCAGCTTAGGGCCCAGGCCCCTCCACTTT.

This clonotype was seen more than once but under ten times. The chain combines TRBV30 with TRBJ1-1, with 8 nucleotides matching TRBD1. With 3 bases clipped from V and 5 bases from J, the junction kept 5 bases outside the gene matches. CDR3 length: 13 residues. The germline gives CDR1 GTSNPN, CDR2 SVGIG (reference sequence). The CDR3 sequence: CAWSLQGGTEAFF. CDR3 bases: TGTGCCTGGAGCTTACAGGGGGGAACTGAAGCTTTCTTT.

The rearrangement joins TRBV5-6 to TRBJ1-2; tentatively, D is TRBD1 (5 bases). The germline V gene has CDR1 SGHDT and CDR2 YYEEEE. V was cut by 0 bases and J by 7 bases, with 13 bases left in between. CDR3 length: 14 residues. The CDR3 region is CASSLARAHRGYTF. The DNA for the CDR3 is TGTGCCAGCAGCTTGGCCAGGGCCCACCGTGGCTACACCTTC. Filled out from reference TRBV5-6 and TRBJ1-2, the complete variable domain reads DAGVTQSPTHLIKTRGQQVTLRCSPKSGHDTVSWYQQALGQGPQFIFQYYEEEERQRGNFPDRFSGHQFPNYSSELNVNALLLGDSALYLCASSLARAHRGYTFGSGTRLTVV.

The table lists this clonotype with a few counts. The chain uses TRBV19 and TRBJ2-1; D is perhaps TRBD1 or TRBD2 (5 bases each). V gave up 1 base and J gave up 5 bases, with 18 bases separating them. The CDR3 runs to 17 residues. The V gene's germline CDR1 is LNHDA and CDR2 SQIVND (reference sequence). Here the CDR3 reads CASSIARGSLGDNEQFF. The CDR3 nucleotides read TGTGCCAGTAGTATAGCCCGGGGCTCCCTCGGGGACAATGAGCAGTTCTTC.

This chain uses TRBV20-1 with TRBJ2-3; 16 bases agree with TRBD2. The trim removed 2 bases at V and 4 bases at J, leaving 6 bases unmatched. CDR1 is DFQATT, CDR2 SNEGSKA, per germline (reference sequence). CDR3 length: 17 residues. The CDR3 here is CSARPGLAGGSADTQYF. Written as DNA, the CDR3 is TGCAGTGCTAGACCGGGACTAGCGGGGGGGAGCGCAGATACGCAGTATTTT.

This clonotype was observed many times. The gene calls are TRBV6-2 or TRBV6-3 and TRBJ2-2; no clear D gene. Germline V gene lookup returns CDR1 MNHEY and CDR2 SVGEGT. Deletions cut 2 bases from V and 3 bases from J, with 7 bases between. The CDR3 covers 14 residues. CDR3 in DNA: TGTGCCAGCAGTTACCTTACAGACACCGGGGAGCTGTTTTTT. Translating it yields CASSYLTDTGELFF.

This clonotype appeared many times. The chain joins TRBV7-2 to TRBJ2-3; tentatively, D is TRBD2 (6 bases). Trimming pared 7 bases from V and 2 bases from J, leaving 25 bases between. The CDR3 has 18 amino acids. Germline lookup yields CDR1 SGHTA and CDR2 FQGNSA. CDR3 in amino acids: CASNPRAVREGLTDTQYF. CDR3 nucleotides: TGTGCCAGCAACCCCAGGGCGGTGCGGGAAGGTCTCACAGATACGCAGTATTTT.

The chain has TRBV19 and TRBJ2-2; D is undetermined. The V end lost 5 bases, the J end lost 2 bases, and 12 bases lay between the germline ends. The CDR3 is 15 amino acids. From germline, CDR1 is LNHDA and CDR2 SQIVND (reference sequence). CDR3 in DNA: TGTGCCAGTAGTTCCCGGATGAGAAACACCGGGGAGCTGTTTTTT. It translates to CASSSRMRNTGELFF.

This chain links TRBV5-1 with TRBJ2-1; 8 positions agree with TRBD1. After removal of 4 bases from V and 8 bases from J, the junction contained 11 bases not matched to a gene. CDR3 length: 15 residues. Germline lookup yields CDR1 SGHRS and CDR2 YFSETQ. CDR3: CASSRRQGIKDEQFF. Written as DNA, the CDR3 is TGCGCCAGCAGCCGGCGACAGGGGATAAAGGATGAGCAGTTCTTC.

V is TRBV10-1 and J is TRBJ1-4; D not certain. V shed 0 bases and J shed 10 bases, with 18 bases lying between them. The CDR3 consists of 16 residues. The germline V gene has CDR1 WNHNN and CDR2 SYGVQD (reference sequence). CDR3 DNA: TGCGCCAGCAGTGAGTCTGACAAGGGCGATATTGGAAAACTGTTTTTT. It yields the protein CASSESDKGDIGKLFF.

In its sample, this clonotype was seen many times. The chain links TRBV27 to TRBJ1-2; unclear D gene. The CDR3 has 13 amino acids. Germline V lookup: CDR1 MNHEY, CDR2 SMNVEV (reference sequence). V lost 8 bases and J 2 bases, leaving 12 bases between the germline ends. CDR3 in amino acids: CASAPGLNYGYTF. The CDR3 region has the DNA TGTGCCAGCGCGCCAGGACTAAACTATGGCTACACCTTC.

V and J are TRBV4-1 and TRBJ1-5; D is unresolved. CDR1 MGHRA and CDR2 YSYEKL come from the germline V gene. Trimming took off 3 bases at V and 7 bases at J, with 16 bases between the two ends. The CDR3 spans 15 residues. The CDR3, as DNA: TGCGCCAGCAGCCACACCACCGGGGATTCCCAGCCCCAGCATTTT. Residues: CASSHTTGDSQPQHF.

The chain has TRBV6-2 or TRBV6-3 and TRBJ2-1; no clear D. V was clipped by 0 bases and J by 9 bases, with 9 bases between them. CDR3 length: 13 residues. Germline CDR1 and CDR2: MNHEY and SVGEGT. The CDR3 loop reads CASSYSRVAEQFF. The CDR3 DNA reads TGTGCCAGCAGTTACTCACGGGTGGCTGAGCAGTTCTTC.